These 17 T cell receptor beta chains share one sample of origin, sequenced in a study of T cell responses to AZD1222 COVID-19 vaccine. Produced via immunoSEQ multiplex PCR; TCRdb's table is partial and in-frame only. The table shows 92,000 or so clones, with roughly 88% occurring only once. Sequenced material: peripheral blood, taken on day 0 of AZD1222 vaccination. These receptors came from an adult in good health.

J is TRBJ1-1 and V is TRBV15; D perhaps matches TRBD1 (5 bases). Trimming removed 1 base from V and 4 bases from J, with 13 bases in between. Germline V CDR1 and CDR2: LNHNV, YYDKDF (reference sequence). This CDR3 comprises 15 residues. The DNA for the CDR3 is TGTGCCACCAGCAGAGGAGGGGTTAGCGCCACTGAAGCTTTCTTT. Translating gives CATSRGGVSATEAFF.

The chain couples TRBV10-3 to TRBJ2-2, with 9 bases identical to TRBD2. Trimming at V came to 11 bases and at J to 2 bases, leaving 6 bases not matched to a gene. The CDR3 has 14 residues. Germline V gives CDR1 ENHRY, CDR2 SYGVKD. CDR3 DNA: TGTGCCGCCAGGACTAGCGCAAACACCGGGGAGCTGTTTTTT. This encodes CAARTSANTGELFF.

The genes are TRBV6-2 or TRBV6-3 and TRBJ1-5; D ambiguous. Per the germline V gene, CDR1 is MNHEY and CDR2 is SVGEGT. This CDR3 region has 15 residues. The V and J ends lost 4 bases and 5 bases respectively, with 15 bases between them. In DNA, the CDR3 is TGTGCCAGCAGTTCCCCGCCAGTAAACTATCAGCCCCAGCATTTT. This translates into CASSSPPVNYQPQHF.

V is TRBV11-1 and J is TRBJ2-7; no clear D. The CDR3 has 14 residues. Looked up from germline, CDR1 is SGHAT and CDR2 is FQDESV (reference sequence). Trimming removed 5 bases from V and 5 bases from J, with 16 bases in between. CDR3 DNA: TGTGCCAGCAGCCCCTCTAGTGGATTCGACGAGCAGTACTTC. It codes for CASSPSSGFDEQYF.

The rearrangement joins TRBV27 to TRBJ2-1, with D perhaps being TRBD1 or TRBD2 (6 bases each). In germline, CDR1 is MNHEY, CDR2 SMNVEV (reference sequence). This CDR3 spans 16 amino acids. Trimming pared 6 bases from V and 1 base from J, leaving 16 bases between. The CDR3 sequence is CASRPNGGGSYNEQFF. The CDR3 region has the DNA TGTGCCAGCAGGCCCAATGGAGGGGGATCCTACAATGAGCAGTTCTTC.

This chain uses TRBV28 with TRBJ1-5; D gene uncertain. V lost 1 base, J lost 4 bases, and 11 bases lay in between. CDR1 is MDHEN, CDR2 SYDVKM, per germline. The CDR3 contains 15 residues. The CDR3 reads CASSLSATYNQPQHF. The DNA for the CDR3 is TGTGCCAGCAGTTTATCAGCGACATATAATCAGCCCCAGCATTTT. Supplemented by reference TRBV28 and TRBJ1-5, the full variable domain reads DVKVTQSSRYLVKRTGEKVFLECVQDMDHENMFWYRQDPGLGLRLIYFSYDVKMKEKGDIPEGYSVSREKKERFSLILESASTNQTSMYLCASSLSATYNQPQHFGDGTRLSIL.

This clone was observed once. This chain links TRBV6-4 with TRBJ1-1, with 7 bases lining up with TRBD1. In germline, CDR1 is MRHNA, CDR2 SNTAGT. Trimming removed 5 bases from V and 0 bases from J; junction bases left unmatched: 12. This CDR3 contains 17 residues. The CDR3, as DNA: TGTGCCAGCAGTACGGGACAGAGAAGAAAACTGAACACTGAAGCTTTCTTT. This sequence encodes CASSTGQRRKLNTEAFF.

The V call is TRBV7-9, the J call TRBJ2-7, with 10 bases that match TRBD2. This CDR3 is 15 amino acids long. The germline V gene has CDR1 SEHNR and CDR2 FQNEAQ (reference sequence). The V gene end was trimmed by 1 base and the J gene end by 3 bases; junction bases not matched to a gene: 3. In DNA form, the CDR3 reads TGTGCCAGCAGCTTAGTTAGCGGGAGGATCTACGAGCAGTACTTC. As protein: CASSLVSGRIYEQYF.

This clone has just one count. The rearrangement joins TRBV6-5 to TRBJ2-5; TRBD2 aligns across 9 bases. Germline assignment: CDR1 MNHEY and CDR2 SVGAGI. Trimming removed 2 bases from V and 4 bases from J; junction bases left unmatched: 5. This CDR3 is 15 amino acids long. The CDR3 DNA sequence: TGTGCCAGCAGTTACCAAGCGGGAGGAGGAGAGACCCAGTACTTC. Translation gives CASSYQAGGGETQYF.

V usage is TRBV4-3 and J usage is TRBJ2-7, with D unresolved. This CDR3 is 14 amino acids long. Looked up from germline, CDR1 is LGHNA and CDR2 is YSLEER. The ends were cut back, 1 base at V and 2 bases at J, with 9 bases in the middle. The CDR3 is CASSQVQGTYEQYF. The DNA for the CDR3 is TGCGCCAGCAGCCAAGTCCAAGGGACCTACGAGCAGTACTTC.

The J gene is TRBJ1-2, the V gene TRBV11-2; D is uncertain. The CDR3 covers 13 residues. CDR1 is SGHAT and CDR2 is FQNNGV in the germline V gene. The V and J ends lost 3 bases and 1 base respectively, with 6 bases between them. The CDR3 DNA is TGTGCCAGCAGCTTGGGCGGTAACTATGGCTACACCTTC. It yields the protein CASSLGGNYGYTF.

The chain recombines TRBV11-2 with TRBJ2-7; possible D gene TRBD2, 6 bases. The germline gives CDR1 SGHAT, CDR2 FQNNGV. The CDR3 contains 15 residues. Trimming removed 0 bases from V and 4 bases from J, with 13 bases in between. For the CDR3, the DNA is TGTGCCAGCAGCTTAGAGGGCCTAGGGAGGTACGAGCAGTACTTC. Translation: CASSLEGLGRYEQYF.

A few counts support this clone. This chain connects TRBV7-2 to TRBJ1-5; D remains unclear. V lost 5 bases to trimming and J lost 0 bases, with 8 bases between them. The CDR3 runs 14 residues. Per the germline V gene, CDR1 is SGHTA and CDR2 is FQGNSA. The CDR3 spells CASSPTDSNQPQHF. CDR3 DNA: TGTGCCAGCAGCCCTACAGATAGCAATCAGCCCCAGCATTTT.

This chain uses TRBV28 with TRBJ1-2; perhaps TRBD1 as D (5 bases). V lost 6 bases and J lost 3, with 8 bases in between. CDR1 is MDHEN and CDR2 is SYDVKM in the germline V gene. CDR3 length: 12 amino acids. The CDR3: CASSQGYYGYTF. Written as DNA, the CDR3 is TGTGCCAGCAGCCAGGGATACTATGGCTACACCTTC.

The rearrangement links TRBV28 to TRBJ1-5; D gene unclear. The germline V gene has CDR1 MDHEN and CDR2 SYDVKM. V dropped 6 bases and J dropped 8 bases, with 23 bases sitting between them. The CDR3 is made up of 16 amino acids. The CDR3 sequence: CASRPSRGGIGKPQHF. The CDR3 region has the DNA TGTGCCAGCAGGCCTTCCCGGGGTGGGATAGGAAAGCCCCAGCATTTT.

The rearrangement uses TRBV3-1 (or the pseudogene TRBV3-2) and TRBJ2-3; D not certain. The V gene lost 0 bases and the J gene lost 3 bases, with 16 bases spanning the gap. CDR1 is LGHDT, CDR2 YNNKEL, per germline (reference sequence). CDR3 length: 17 amino acids. The CDR3 is CASSQERDSWATDTQYF. CDR3 bases: TGTGCCAGCAGCCAAGAAAGAGATAGTTGGGCAACAGATACGCAGTATTTT.

The CDR3, as DNA: TGCAGCGTCCAACAGGGTGCTGGCTCCTACGAGCAGTACTTC. Residues: CSVQQGAGSYEQYF. The V call is TRBV29-1, the J call TRBJ2-7, with D possibly being TRBD1 (6 bases). This CDR3 has 14 residues. Trimming cost V 6 bases and J 0 bases, with 15 bases left between them. CDR1 is SQVTM and CDR2 is ANQGSEA in the germline V gene.